Listed below are T cell receptor beta chains from one sample, sequenced in a study of T-cell memory formation after mild COVID-19. TCRdb ran MiXCR on the 5' RACE reads and lists one entry per CDR3 protein. The sample has approximately 190,000 distinct CDR3 sequences, approximately 20% seen once; the top ten hold 2% to 2.5%. Sequenced material: PBMCs or a T cell subset sorted from them (not recorded which). These receptors all come from an adult woman who had mild COVID-19 (a few samples of this study predate the infection). Cell type and time point are not known. The CDR3 runs from the conserved cysteine through the conserved F or W. D genes are given only for firm matches. Clone size, where shown, is once, few, many, or a class for clones that have expanded.

D	V	J	size	CDR3	DNA
TRBD1	TRBV9	TRBJ1-2	few	CASSVGQGTDYGYTF	TGTGCCAGCAGCGTAGGTCAGGGGACAGACTACGGCTACACCTTC
NA	TRBV12-3/TRBV12-4	TRBJ1-5	few	CASSLRWDQPQHF	TGTGCCAGCAGTTTGCGCTGGGATCAGCCCCAGCATTTT
NA	TRBV5-1	TRBJ2-3	many	CASSLGDSTDTQYF	TGCGCCAGCAGCTTGGGTGATAGCACAGATACGCAGTATTTT
NA	TRBV12-3/TRBV12-4	TRBJ2-7	few	CASSSPAYEQYF	TGTGCCAGCAGTTCGCCGGCTTACGAGCAGTACTTC
NA	TRBV12-3/TRBV12-4	TRBJ1-1	NA	CASSFQPNTEAFF	TGTGCCAGCAGTTTTCAGCCCAACACTGAAGCTTTCTTT
NA	TRBV5-1	TRBJ2-5	few	CASSLQPGERETQYF	TGCGCCAGCAGCTTGCAGCCAGGGGAACGCGAGACCCAGTACTTC
NA	TRBV4-1	TRBJ1-1	few	CASSQNGQGNTEAFF	TGCGCCAGCAGCCAGAACGGGCAAGGAAACACTGAAGCTTTCTTT
NA	TRBV4-2	TRBJ2-5	NA	CASRKGPGPEGTQYF	TGTGCCAGCAGAAAAGGGCCCGGACCCGAAGGGACCCAGTACTTC
TRBD2	TRBV7-8	TRBJ2-5	few	CASSLSRLAGANQETQYF	TGTGCCAGCAGCCTCTCCCGACTAGCGGGGGCCAACCAAGAGACCCAGTACTTC
NA	TRBV7-9	TRBJ2-7	few	CASSMMDLYEQYF	TGTGCCAGCAGCATGATGGACCTCTACGAGCAGTACTTC
NA	TRBV18	TRBJ2-1	NA	CASSPGTGNEQFF	TGTGCCAGCTCACCCGGGACGGGCAATGAGCAGTTCTTC
NA	TRBV27	TRBJ1-1	few	CASRTYLGVNTEAFF	TGTGCCAGCAGGACTTACCTAGGGGTGAACACTGAAGCTTTCTTT
TRBD2	TRBV20-1	TRBJ2-7	few	CSARTSGTYEQYF	TGCAGTGCTAGAACTAGCGGAACCTACGAGCAGTACTTC
NA	TRBV7-6	TRBJ1-5	NA	CASSPTVFNQPQHF	TGTGCCAGCAGCCCGACAGTTTTCAATCAGCCCCAGCATTTT
NA	TRBV6-5	TRBJ1-1	NA	CASSSRSLNTEAFF	TGTGCCAGCAGTTCCCGAAGTTTGAACACTGAAGCTTTCTTT
TRBD1	TRBV18	TRBJ1-1	few	CASSPAGQGNTEAFF	TGTGCCAGCTCACCGGCGGGACAGGGGAACACTGAAGCTTTCTTT
TRBD2	TRBV24-1	TRBJ2-1	NA	CATSDPTGGSLNEQFF	TGTGCCACCAGTGACCCAACCGGCGGGAGCCTCAATGAGCAGTTCTTC
NA	TRBV9	TRBJ2-2	NA	CASSEVSMADTGELFF	TGTGCCAGCAGCGAAGTGAGCATGGCGGACACCGGGGAGCTGTTTTTT
NA	TRBV6-2/TRBV6-3	TRBJ1-1	few	CASSYRGLLNTEAFF	TGTGCCAGCAGTTACCGGGGACTGTTGAACACTGAAGCTTTCTTT
TRBD2	TRBV2	TRBJ2-3	few	CASRATSGGTDTQYF	TGTGCCAGCAGAGCGACTAGCGGGGGCACAGATACGCAGTATTTT